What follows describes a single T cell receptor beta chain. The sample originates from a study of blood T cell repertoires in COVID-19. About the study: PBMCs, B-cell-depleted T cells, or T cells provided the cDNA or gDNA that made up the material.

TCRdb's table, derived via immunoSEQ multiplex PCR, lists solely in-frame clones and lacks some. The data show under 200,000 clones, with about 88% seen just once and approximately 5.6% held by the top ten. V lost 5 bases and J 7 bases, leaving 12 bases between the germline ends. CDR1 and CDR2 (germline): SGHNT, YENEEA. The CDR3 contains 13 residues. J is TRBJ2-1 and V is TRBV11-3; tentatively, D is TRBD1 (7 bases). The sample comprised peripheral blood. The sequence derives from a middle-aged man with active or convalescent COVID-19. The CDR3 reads CASSRSGGNEQFF. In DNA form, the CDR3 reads TGTGCCAGCAGCCGATCAGGGGGGAATGAGCAGTTCTTC.